These 4 T cell receptor beta chains originate from one sample sequenced in a study of technical replicates of blood from several donors. Using immunoSEQ multiplex PCR, the repertoire was profiled, and TCRdb retains in-frame clones only, with some absent. The repertoire holds some 58,000 clones, with about 95% as singletons. The sequenced sample was T cells isolated from PBMCs. These receptors were collected from a human donor in good health.

The V gene is TRBV28, the J gene TRBJ2-3; 14 nucleotides agree with TRBD2. Unmatched junction bases numbered 3, after V lost 3 bases and J lost 4 bases. This CDR3 spans 16 amino acids. Germline CDR1 and CDR2: MDHEN and SYDVKM. The CDR3: CASSLGLAGAADTQYF. The CDR3 nucleotides read TGTGCCAGCAGTTTGGGACTAGCGGGAGCGGCAGATACGCAGTATTTT. The full variable domain, rest sourced from reference TRBV28 and TRBJ2-3, is DVKVTQSSRYLVKRTGEKVFLECVQDMDHENMFWYRQDPGLGLRLIYFSYDVKMKEKGDIPEGYSVSREKKERFSLILESASTNQTSMYLCASSLGLAGAADTQYFGPGTRLTVL.

The CDR3 DNA sequence: TGTGCCACCAGCAGAGAGGACAGATTTACTCCCCTCGCTGAAGCTTTCTTT. Protein sequence: CATSREDRFTPLAEAFF. The chain couples TRBV15 to TRBJ1-1, with a weak D call TRBD1 (6 bases). Between the trimmed V and J ends, which lost 0 bases and 6 bases, there was a span of 20 bases. This CDR3 is built from 17 residues. The germline V gene has CDR1 LNHNV and CDR2 YYDKDF (reference sequence).

This chain uses TRBV29-1 with TRBJ2-3, with unresolved D. CDR1 is SQVTM and CDR2 is ANQGSEA in the germline V gene. This CDR3 spans 14 amino acids. Trimming removed 6 bases at V and 2 bases at J, with 15 bases between. The CDR3 nucleotides read TGCAGCGTCAATTTCGCGGCTGCCACAGATACGCAGTATTTT. Protein sequence: CSVNFAAATDTQYF.

The gene calls are TRBV11-3 and TRBJ2-3, with D tentatively TRBD2 (7 bases). V lost 3 bases to trimming and J lost 6 bases, with 10 bases between them. Germline V gives CDR1 SGHNT, CDR2 YENEEA. CDR3 size: 13 residues. The CDR3 loop reads CASSLGGLDTQYF. CDR3 sequence (DNA): TGTGCCAGCAGCTTGGGGGGGCTGGATACGCAGTATTTT.